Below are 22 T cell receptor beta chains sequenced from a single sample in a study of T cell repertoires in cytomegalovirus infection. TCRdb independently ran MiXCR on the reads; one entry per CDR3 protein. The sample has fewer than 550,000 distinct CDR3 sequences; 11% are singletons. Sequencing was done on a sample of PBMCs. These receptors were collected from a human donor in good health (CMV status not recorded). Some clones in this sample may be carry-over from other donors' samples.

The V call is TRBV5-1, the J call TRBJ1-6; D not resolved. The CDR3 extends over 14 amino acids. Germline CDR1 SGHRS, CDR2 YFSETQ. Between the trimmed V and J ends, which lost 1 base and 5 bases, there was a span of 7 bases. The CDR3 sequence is CASSLPSNNSPLHF. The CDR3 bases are TGCGCCAGCAGCTTGCCCAGCAATAATTCACCCCTCCACTTT. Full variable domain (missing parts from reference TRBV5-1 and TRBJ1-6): KAGVTQTPRYLIKTRGQQVTLSCSPISGHRSVSWYQQTPGQGLQFLFEYFSETQRNKGNFPGRFSGRQFSNSRSEMNVSTLELGDSALYLCASSLPSNNSPLHFGNGTRLTVT.

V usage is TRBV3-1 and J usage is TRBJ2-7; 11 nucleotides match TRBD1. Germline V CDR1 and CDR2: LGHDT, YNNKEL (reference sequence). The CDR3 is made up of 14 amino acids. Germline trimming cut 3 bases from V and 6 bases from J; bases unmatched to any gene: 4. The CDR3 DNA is TGTGCCAGCAGCCATGGACAGGGGGCGGGCGAGCAGTACTTC. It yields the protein CASSHGQGAGEQYF.

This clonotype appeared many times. CDR3 coding DNA: TGTGCCAGCAGCTTAGACAGGACGGAGCAGTTCTTC. Encoded protein: CASSLDRTEQFF. V is TRBV11-2 and J is TRBJ2-1; D is undetermined. Germline V lookup: CDR1 SGHAT, CDR2 FQNNGV. The CDR3 runs to 12 residues. Trimming took 0 bases from V and 10 from J, leaving 7 bases between them.

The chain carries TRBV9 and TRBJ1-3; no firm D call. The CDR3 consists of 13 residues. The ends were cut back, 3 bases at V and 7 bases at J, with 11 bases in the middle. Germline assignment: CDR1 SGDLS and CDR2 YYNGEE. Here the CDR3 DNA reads TGTGCCAGCAGCGCCGACGGCCCGAACACCATATATTTT. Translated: CASSADGPNTIYF.

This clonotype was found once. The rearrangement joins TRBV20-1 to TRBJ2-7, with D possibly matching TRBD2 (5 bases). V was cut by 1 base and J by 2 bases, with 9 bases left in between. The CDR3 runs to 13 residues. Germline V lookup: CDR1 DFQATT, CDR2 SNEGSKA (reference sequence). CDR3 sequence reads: CSARGGVTYEQYF. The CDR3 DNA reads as TGCAGTGCTAGAGGGGGAGTTACCTACGAGCAGTACTTC.

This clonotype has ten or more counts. CDR3 in DNA: TGTGCCAGCAGCCTCCCCGGACAGGGAGGAAGGGATGAGCAGTTCTTC. Its protein is CASSLPGQGGRDEQFF. V is TRBV11-1 and J is TRBJ2-1, with 8 bases aligning to TRBD1. CDR3 length: 16 amino acids. The V segment lost 5 bases and the J segment 8 bases; nucleotides outside the gene matches: 14. Germline V lookup: CDR1 SGHAT, CDR2 FQDESV (reference sequence).

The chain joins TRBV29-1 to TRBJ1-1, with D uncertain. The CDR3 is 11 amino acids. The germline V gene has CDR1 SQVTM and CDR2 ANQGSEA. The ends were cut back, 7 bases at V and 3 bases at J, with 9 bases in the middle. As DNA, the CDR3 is TGCAGCGCCTTACTCGACACTGAAGCTTTCTTT. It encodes CSALLDTEAFF.

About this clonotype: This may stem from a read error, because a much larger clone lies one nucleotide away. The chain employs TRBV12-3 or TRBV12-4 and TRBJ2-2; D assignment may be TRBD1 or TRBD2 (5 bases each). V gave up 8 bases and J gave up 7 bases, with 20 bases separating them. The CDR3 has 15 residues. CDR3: CASDWGSWYDGELFF. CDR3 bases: TGTGCCAGCGATTGGGGGAGTTGGTATGACGGGGAGCTGTTTTTT.

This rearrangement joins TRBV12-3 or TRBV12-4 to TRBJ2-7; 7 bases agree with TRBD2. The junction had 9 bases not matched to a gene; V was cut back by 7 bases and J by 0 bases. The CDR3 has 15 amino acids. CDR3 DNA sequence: TGTGCCAGCACTGGGGGGGTAGGTAGCTCCTACGAGCAGTACTTC. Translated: CASTGGVGSSYEQYF.

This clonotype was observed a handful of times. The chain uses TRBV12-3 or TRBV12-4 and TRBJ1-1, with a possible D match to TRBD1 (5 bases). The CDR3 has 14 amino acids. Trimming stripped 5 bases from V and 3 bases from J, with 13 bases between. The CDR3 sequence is CASSSRREDTEAFF. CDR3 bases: TGTGCCAGCAGTAGCCGCAGGGAGGACACTGAAGCTTTCTTT.

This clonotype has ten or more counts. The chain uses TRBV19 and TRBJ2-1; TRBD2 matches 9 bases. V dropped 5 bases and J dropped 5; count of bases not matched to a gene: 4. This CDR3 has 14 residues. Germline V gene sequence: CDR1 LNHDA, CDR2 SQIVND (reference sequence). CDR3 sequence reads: CASSSSGTDNEQFF. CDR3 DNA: TGTGCCAGTAGTTCTAGCGGGACTGACAATGAGCAGTTCTTC.

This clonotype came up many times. The CDR3: CASSFQAPRDTGELFF. CDR3 bases: TGTGCCAGCAGTTTCCAAGCGCCTAGGGACACCGGGGAGCTGTTTTTT. V and J are TRBV28 and TRBJ2-2, with no clear D. Trimming cost V 3 bases and J 3 bases, with 14 bases left between them. The CDR3 has 16 residues. CDR1 and CDR2 (germline): MDHEN, SYDVKM.

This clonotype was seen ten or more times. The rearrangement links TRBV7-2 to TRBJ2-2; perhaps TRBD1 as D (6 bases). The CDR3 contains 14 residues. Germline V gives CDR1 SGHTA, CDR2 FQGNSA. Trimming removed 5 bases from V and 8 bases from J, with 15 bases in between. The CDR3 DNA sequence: TGTGCCAGCAGCGAAGAAGGGGGTTGGGGGGAGCTGTTTTTT. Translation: CASSEEGGWGELFF.

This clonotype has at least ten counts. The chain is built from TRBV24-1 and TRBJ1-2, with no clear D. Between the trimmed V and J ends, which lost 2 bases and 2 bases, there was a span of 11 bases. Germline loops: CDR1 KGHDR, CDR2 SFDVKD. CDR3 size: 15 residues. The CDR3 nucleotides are TGTGCCACCAGTGATTCGGCCCTCGGCAACTATGGCTACACCTTC. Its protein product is CATSDSALGNYGYTF.

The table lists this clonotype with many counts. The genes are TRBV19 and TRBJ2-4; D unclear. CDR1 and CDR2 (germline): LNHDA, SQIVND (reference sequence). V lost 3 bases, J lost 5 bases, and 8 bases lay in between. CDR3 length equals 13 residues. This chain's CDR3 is CASSMNSQNIQYF. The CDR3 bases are TGTGCCAGTAGTATGAACTCTCAAAACATTCAGTACTTC.

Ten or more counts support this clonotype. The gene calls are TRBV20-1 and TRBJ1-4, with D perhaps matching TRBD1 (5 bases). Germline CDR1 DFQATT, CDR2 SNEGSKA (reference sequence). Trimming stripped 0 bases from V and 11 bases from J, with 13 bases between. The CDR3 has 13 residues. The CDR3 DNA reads TGCAGTGCTAGAGATCGTACAGGAGGGAAACTGTTTTTT. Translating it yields CSARDRTGGKLFF.

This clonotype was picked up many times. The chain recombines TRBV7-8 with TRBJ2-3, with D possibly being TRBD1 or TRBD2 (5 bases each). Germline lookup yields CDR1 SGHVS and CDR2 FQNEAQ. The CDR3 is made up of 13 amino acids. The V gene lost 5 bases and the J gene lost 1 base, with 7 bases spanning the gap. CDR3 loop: CASSRDGTDTQYF. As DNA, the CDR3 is TGTGCCAGCAGCCGGGACGGCACAGATACGCAGTATTTT.

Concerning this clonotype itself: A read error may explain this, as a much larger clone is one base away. The CDR3 here is CASSDGTGSTYEQYF. In DNA, the CDR3 is TGTGCCAGCAGCGATGGGACAGGGAGCACCTACGAGCAGTACTTC. The chain employs TRBV5-6 and TRBJ2-7; TRBD1 agrees at 9 bases. CDR3 length: 15 amino acids. Germline CDR1 is SGHDT and CDR2 is YYEEEE. V shed 4 bases, J shed 2 bases, and the junction held 7 bases outside the gene matches.

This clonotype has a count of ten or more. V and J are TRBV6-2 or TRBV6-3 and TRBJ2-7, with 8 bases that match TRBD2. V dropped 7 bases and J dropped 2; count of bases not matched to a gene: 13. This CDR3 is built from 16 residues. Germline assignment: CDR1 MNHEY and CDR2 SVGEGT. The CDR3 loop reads CASTKYLAGNTYEQYF. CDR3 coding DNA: TGTGCCAGCACCAAATATTTAGCGGGGAATACCTACGAGCAGTACTTC.

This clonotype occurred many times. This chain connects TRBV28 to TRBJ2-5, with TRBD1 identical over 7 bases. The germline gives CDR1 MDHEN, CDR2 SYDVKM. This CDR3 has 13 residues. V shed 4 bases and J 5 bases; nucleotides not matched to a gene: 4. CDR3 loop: CASSWGQRETQYF. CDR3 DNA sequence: TGTGCCAGCAGTTGGGGACAGCGGGAGACCCAGTACTTC. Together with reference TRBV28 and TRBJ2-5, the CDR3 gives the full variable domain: DVKVTQSSRYLVKRTGEKVFLECVQDMDHENMFWYRQDPGLGLRLIYFSYDVKMKEKGDIPEGYSVSREKKERFSLILESASTNQTSMYLCASSWGQRETQYFGPGTRLLVL.

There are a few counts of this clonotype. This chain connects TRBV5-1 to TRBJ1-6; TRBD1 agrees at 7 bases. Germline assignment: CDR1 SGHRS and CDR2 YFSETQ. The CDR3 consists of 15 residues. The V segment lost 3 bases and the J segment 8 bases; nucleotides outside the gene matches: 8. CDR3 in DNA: TGCGCCAGCAGCTCCATACAGGGGAGAGATTCACCCCTCCACTTT. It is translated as CASSSIQGRDSPLHF.

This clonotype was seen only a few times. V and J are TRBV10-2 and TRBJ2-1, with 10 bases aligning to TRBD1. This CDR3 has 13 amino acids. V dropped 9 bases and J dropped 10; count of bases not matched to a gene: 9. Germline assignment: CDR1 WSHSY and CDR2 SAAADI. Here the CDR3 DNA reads TGCGCCAGTTCGACAGGGGGCCTGGGGGAGCAGTTCTTC. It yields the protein CASSTGGLGEQFF.